This TCR beta chain originates from a study of shared clonotypes between healthy human individuals (dated by TCRdb to 2020 to 2022). About the investigation overall: The cohort comprised a couple of women and a few men aged 18 to 49 years. To increase sequencing depth and limit assay-specific biases, TCR repertoire library preparation and sequencing were carried out by different laboratories using diverse techniques. For each donor, three plates each were used for CD4 naive and CD4 memory, two plates were used for CD8 naive, and one plate was used for CD8 memory. To estimate repertoire size and how much clonotypes are shared between individuals, the study performed deep sequencing of blood TCR repertoires from a handful of healthy adults. Between about 0.8 and 9 billion PBMCs per donor were obtained by leukapheresis.

On this clone itself: Its antigen is unknown. No base qualities exist here, and no much larger clone lies one base off it.

Taken from the germline V gene, the CDR1 and CDR2 loops are MGHRA and YSYEKL. The CDR3 holds 17 amino acids from the cysteine to the phenylalanine. Just CDR3 DNA is preserved here, 51 bases in frame from base 1. V and J are truncated by 2 bases and 4 bases respectively, leaving an intervening sequence of 19 bases. TCR CDR3 regions were amplified from genomic DNA by multiplex PCR using the deep immunoSEQ assay. For each cell subset, the extracted genomic DNA was distributed evenly across all wells of several immunoSEQ 96-well plates, and each plate served as one replicate. For sorted subsets, each replicate PCR was loaded with approximately 200 ng genomic DNA, equivalent to about 33,000 T cell genomes. Purified libraries were quantified with a Qubit 3.0 fluorometer, sized on a Bioanalyzer 2100, and re-quantified with the KAPA Library Quantification kit. Every immunoSEQ 96-well plate was sequenced on a separate single-read 150-cycle Illumina NextSeq 550 flow cell. Regarding the original processing steps: Because only junctional sequences without quality scores were contained in the immunoSEQ output, filtering matching that applied to full-length reads could not be performed. Sequences were annotated with PyIR, a Python wrapper for IgBLAST v1.9, and V/J genes and CDR3 were assigned using IMGT germline references. Any read was removed if the V/J assignment was weak (E-value above 1e-6), the CDR3 was missing, or the read contained stop codons, out-of-frame junctions, or ambiguous translated residues. V3J clonotypes were defined as sequences sharing the same inferred V gene, J gene, and CDR3 amino acid sequence. Percentage overlap between repertoires was calculated by dividing the number of shared unique clonotypes by the size of the smaller repertoire. Three approaches were used to assess repertoire richness: RTK rarefaction, the Chao1 estimator, and Recon v2.1 estimates of unobserved clonotypes. Generation probabilities were computed with OLGA for all TCRbeta clonotypes obtained by the gDNA method from four donors. Held by TCRdb, this immuneACCESS table contains in-frame sequences only and omits some clones. Under half of the omission traces to an unresolved V gene where checked; the cause of the rest is unknown. From that table come the V and J calls and clone size; the DNA was used to work out D and trimming. The sample table records around 1.9 million clones; around 93% of these occur just once. The top ten clonotypes cover around 1.8% of the sample.

General conclusions and limits of the study: The genetic and exposure-history diversity represented was limited by the small number of donors. Pairwise subsampling led to the expectation that sequencing depth would affect the degree of clonotype sharing among donors. Compared with non-shared clonotypes, clonotypes shared by all four sorted-subset donors had higher generation probabilities. Sampling was restricted to blood, and TCR repertoires in tissue are likely to differ from TCR repertoires in blood. Larger estimated clonotype richness was generally found for naive subsets than for memory subsets. Sharing across several donors was observed for 5% to 6.5% of naive CD4, less than 4% of naive CD8, 2% to 2.5% of memory CD4, and roughly 0.4% of memory CD8 clonotypes. Even with the large sequencing depth, rarefaction of the sorted-subset datasets indicated that sequencing was incomplete.

CD8 naive samples were CD45RO-negative cells positively selected for CCR7, giving a CD45RA+CCR7+ population that excluded TemRA cells. The donors were healthy, HIV-negative adults who had no recently reported acute infections or vaccinations. Every donor was a Caucasian adult living in Nashville, Tennessee, USA. Blood was obtained by leukapheresis, after which PBMCs were separated by Ficoll-Histopaque density gradient centrifugation and cryopreserved in liquid nitrogen vapor phase. Analytical flow cytometry was used to check the purity and quantity of each magnetically sorted T cell population. Each sorted fraction had its genomic DNA isolated and then quantified by UV absorbance on a Nanodrop 2000c.

This clonotype originated in a man aged 18-30 years in good health. Some clones in this sample may be carry-over from other donors' samples. The sample was naive CD8+ T cells from PBMCs. The cell subset or site label here, explained by the study, means: CD45RA+CCR7+. The chain uses TRBV4-1 and TRBJ2-3, with the D segment possibly TRBD1 or TRBD2, each aligning over 5 bases. The CDR3 in this case is CASSQSGWQGPSDTQYF. The DNA sequence is as follows: TGCGCCAGCAGCCAATCGGGATGGCAGGGTCCGTCAGATACGCAGTATTTT.